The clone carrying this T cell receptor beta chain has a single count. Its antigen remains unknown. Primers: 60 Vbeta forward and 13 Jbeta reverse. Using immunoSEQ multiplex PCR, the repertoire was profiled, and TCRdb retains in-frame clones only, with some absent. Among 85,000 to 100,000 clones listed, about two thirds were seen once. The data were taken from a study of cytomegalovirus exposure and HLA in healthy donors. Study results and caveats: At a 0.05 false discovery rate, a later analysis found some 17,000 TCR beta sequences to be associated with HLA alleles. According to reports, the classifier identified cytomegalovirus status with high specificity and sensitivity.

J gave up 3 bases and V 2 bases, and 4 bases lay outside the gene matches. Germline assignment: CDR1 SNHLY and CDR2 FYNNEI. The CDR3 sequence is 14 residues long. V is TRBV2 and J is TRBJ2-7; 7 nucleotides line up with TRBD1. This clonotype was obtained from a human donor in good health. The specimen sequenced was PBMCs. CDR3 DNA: TGTGCCAGCAGTGAACAGGGGGTTCTCTACGAGCAGTACTTC. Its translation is CASSEQGVLYEQYF.